Shown below are 22 T cell receptor beta chains from a single sample sequenced in a study of control samples from healthy donors and cancer patients. Profiling relied on immunoSEQ multiplex PCR, and the TCRdb table lists in-frame clones only, not all of them. The table includes over 150,000 clones, 80% to 95% detected once. Sequencing used blood. The receptors shown here come from a woman between 40 and 55 years old in good health.

The rearrangement joins TRBV19 to TRBJ2-1; the D gene is possibly TRBD1 (6 bases). The CDR3 sequence is 17 residues long. Germline CDR1 LNHDA, CDR2 SQIVND (reference sequence). The ends were cut back, 4 bases at V and 1 base at J, with 17 bases in the middle. The CDR3 loop reads CASSTPNRDGSYNEQFF. CDR3 nucleotides: TGTGCCAGTAGTACCCCTAACAGGGATGGGTCCTACAATGAGCAGTTCTTC.

The genes are TRBV9 and TRBJ1-3, with D possibly matching TRBD1 (5 bases). The germline gives CDR1 SGDLS, CDR2 YYNGEE. Trimming took 3 bases from V and 1 from J, leaving 14 bases between them. This CDR3 region has 16 residues. The CDR3 here is CASSARERGSGNTIYF. The CDR3 DNA reads TGTGCCAGCAGCGCCAGGGAAAGGGGTTCTGGAAACACCATATATTTT.

With regard to this clone: Germline is not matched at one junction end, which may reflect a read error. The rearrangement links TRBV6-4 to TRBJ1-1, with D possibly being TRBD1 (5 bases). Germline V gene data show CDR1 as MRHNA and CDR2 as SNTAGT. The CDR3 is 13 residues long. CDR3 nucleotide sequence: TGTGCCAGCAGTGACTCGTTTTGTTTAAAGGGGTTTTTT. As protein: CASSDSFCLKGFF.

The chain combines TRBV18 with TRBJ1-5; D uncertain. The CDR3 is 15 amino acids. The V and J ends lost 1 base and 2 bases respectively, with 9 bases between them. Germline loops: CDR1 KGHSH, CDR2 LQKENI. CDR3 sequence: CASSPQGGGNQPQHF. DNA of the CDR3: TGTGCCAGCTCACCACAGGGAGGTGGCAATCAGCCCCAGCATTTT.

V and J are TRBV18 and TRBJ2-7, with D possibly matching TRBD2 (6 bases). This CDR3 contains 13 residues. With 3 bases removed from V and 5 bases from J, the gap between germline ends came to 11 bases. From germline, CDR1 is KGHSH and CDR2 LQKENI. The CDR3 here is CASSPGTGDEQYF. CDR3 nucleotide sequence: TGTGCCAGCTCACCCGGGACGGGGGACGAGCAGTACTTC.

The chain uses TRBV6-5 and TRBJ1-6; 9 bases are a match to TRBD1. Germline-derived CDR1 and CDR2 are MNHEY and SVGAGI. The CDR3 has 14 residues. Trimming took 7 bases from V and 8 from J; bases not matched to a gene: 6. The CDR3 DNA follows: TGTGCCAGCACCTACAGGGGGCGAGATTCACCCCTCCACTTT. Translating gives CASTYRGRDSPLHF.

The rearrangement uses TRBV3-1 (or the pseudogene TRBV3-2) and TRBJ1-5; D is unclear. The CDR3 totals 13 residues. Germline CDR1 and CDR2: LGHDT and YNNKEL (reference sequence). V lost 2 bases and J lost 2, with 4 bases in between. The CDR3 DNA follows: TGTGCCAGCAGCCAAATCGGCAATCAGCCCCAGCATTTT. As protein: CASSQIGNQPQHF.

V and J are TRBV7-8 and TRBJ1-2, with 7 bases lining up with TRBD1. J was trimmed by 3 bases and V by 3 bases; bases with no gene match: 13. CDR1 is SGHVS and CDR2 is FQNEAQ in the germline V gene. CDR3 length: 17 residues. The CDR3 sequence: CASSFSGQRFVDYGYTF. The CDR3 DNA reads as TGTGCCAGCAGCTTTTCGGGACAGCGCTTTGTGGACTATGGCTACACCTTC.

The V and J genes are TRBV29-1 and TRBJ2-7, with 8 positions matching TRBD1. CDR3 length: 12 amino acids. Unmatched junction bases numbered 5, after V lost 5 bases and J lost 5 bases. The germline V gene encodes CDR1 SQVTM and CDR2 ANQGSEA. The CDR3 nucleotides are TGCAGCGTTAGTCCGGACAGGGACGAGCAGTACTTC. Amino acid sequence: CSVSPDRDEQYF.

The chain has TRBV20-1 and TRBJ2-3; TRBD1 matches at 9 bases. CDR3 size: 11 residues. After removal of 6 bases from V and 12 bases from J, the junction contained 7 bases not matched to a gene. Germline V CDR1 and CDR2: DFQATT, SNEGSKA (reference sequence). The CDR3 DNA reads TGCAGTGCACCCCGGGACAGGGCTCAGTATTTT. As protein: CSAPRDRAQYF.

The chain joins TRBV14 to TRBJ2-6; TRBD1 aligns across 12 bases. V was pared by 4 bases and J by 2 bases, with 9 bases of the junction left unmatched. The V gene's germline CDR1 is SGHDN and CDR2 FVKESK. The CDR3 covers 19 residues. The CDR3, as DNA: TGTGCCAGCAGCCCCTGGGCGGGACAGGGGGCGACTGGGGCCAACGTCCTGACTTTC. Encoded protein: CASSPWAGQGATGANVLTF.

The V gene is TRBV5-1, the J gene TRBJ2-2; no clear D gene. Germline V gives CDR1 SGHRS, CDR2 YFSETQ. Trimming pared 3 bases from V and 3 bases from J, leaving 12 bases between. This CDR3 has 15 residues. The CDR3 DNA is TGCGCCAGCAGCTCTTTGACCCGGGACACCGGGGAGCTGTTTTTT. Its protein product is CASSSLTRDTGELFF.

The V call is TRBV18, the J call TRBJ1-1; no firm D call. V gave up 4 bases and J gave up 1 base, with 10 bases separating them. Germline V CDR1 and CDR2: KGHSH, LQKENI. The CDR3 length is 14 residues. The CDR3 reads CASSQARQNTEAFF. The CDR3 DNA sequence: TGTGCCAGCTCACAAGCCCGGCAGAACACTGAAGCTTTCTTT.

This clone was recorded only once. The J gene is TRBJ2-6, the V gene TRBV19; tentatively, D is TRBD1 (6 bases). This CDR3 comprises 15 residues. The V and J ends lost 10 bases and 0 bases respectively, with 13 bases between them. Germline-derived CDR1 and CDR2 are LNHDA and SQIVND (reference sequence). The CDR3 DNA reads TGTGCCACCCTGCCAGGGGACTCTGGGGCCAACGTCCTGACTTTC. Its translation: CATLPGDSGANVLTF.

The rearrangement joins TRBV2 to TRBJ1-6; 10 bases align to TRBD1. J gave up 8 bases and V 6 bases, and 7 bases lay outside the gene matches. Germline-derived CDR1 and CDR2 are SNHLY and FYNNEI. The CDR3 spans 15 residues. CDR3 sequence reads: CASRKDRGWDSPLHF. The CDR3 DNA is TGTGCCAGCAGAAAGGACAGGGGGTGGGATTCACCCCTCCACTTT. Using reference TRBV2 and TRBJ1-6 for the parts outside the CDR3, the full variable domain is EPEVTQTPSHQVTQMGQEVILRCVPISNHLYFYWYRQILGQKVEFLVSFYNNEISEKSEIFDDQFSVERPDGSNFTLKIRSTKLEDSAMYFCASRKDRGWDSPLHFGNGTRLTVT.

The chain is built from TRBV6-1 and TRBJ2-1; 10 bases are shared with TRBD2. J was trimmed by 7 bases and V by 0 bases; bases with no gene match: 6. Per the germline V gene, CDR1 is MNHNS and CDR2 is SASEGT. The CDR3 extends over 16 amino acids. The CDR3 sequence is CASSEAILAGTNEQFF. CDR3 nucleotides: TGTGCCAGCAGTGAAGCAATACTAGCGGGGACAAATGAGCAGTTCTTC.

This clone was found once. The V and J genes are TRBV7-9 and TRBJ1-1, with D tentatively TRBD1 (5 bases). The CDR3 totals 15 residues. V lost 0 bases and J lost 0, with 8 bases in between. Germline V gene data show CDR1 as SEHNR and CDR2 as FQNEAQ (reference sequence). The CDR3 DNA follows: TGTGCCAGCAGCTTAGCAGGGGACCTGAACACTGAAGCTTTCTTT. It translates to CASSLAGDLNTEAFF.

The chain recombines TRBV27 with TRBJ1-6; D not certain. Germline lookup yields CDR1 MNHEY and CDR2 SMNVEV (reference sequence). The CDR3 has 17 residues. Trimming removed 5 bases at V and 0 bases at J, with 14 bases between. The DNA of the CDR3 is TGTGCCAGCAGTCTCAGACAATTTAGCTCCTATAATTCACCCCTCCACTTT. This codes for CASSLRQFSSYNSPLHF.

The rearrangement uses TRBV7-3 and TRBJ2-2; D is ambiguous. Per the germline V gene, CDR1 is SGHTA and CDR2 is FQGTGA. CDR3 length equals 14 residues. Trimming stripped 4 bases from V and 5 bases from J, with 11 bases between. The chain's CDR3 is CASSWTLGTGELFF. The CDR3 region has the DNA TGTGCCAGCAGCTGGACCCTCGGGACCGGGGAGCTGTTTTTT.

V usage is TRBV6-5 and J usage is TRBJ1-1; D gene uncertain. Germline values: CDR1 MNHEY, CDR2 SVGAGI. V gave up 6 bases and J gave up 5 bases, with 13 bases separating them. There are 13 residues in the CDR3. CDR3 in amino acids: CASRALEGTEAFF. The DNA for the CDR3 is TGTGCCAGCAGAGCCCTCGAGGGTACTGAAGCTTTCTTT.

V usage is TRBV6-5 and J usage is TRBJ1-1; possible D gene TRBD1, 5 bases. Germline V gene sequence: CDR1 MNHEY, CDR2 SVGAGI. There are 14 residues in the CDR3. With 1 base removed from V and 3 bases from J, the gap between germline ends came to 9 bases. CDR3 protein: CASSYWGADTEAFF. The CDR3 DNA reads as TGTGCCAGCAGTTACTGGGGCGCGGACACTGAAGCTTTCTTT.

V is TRBV6-5 and J is TRBJ2-7; 10 nucleotides match TRBD1. Per germline, CDR1 MNHEY and CDR2 SVGAGI. The CDR3 length is 14 residues. Unmatched junction bases numbered 3, after V lost 5 bases and J lost 2 bases. The CDR3 DNA reads as TGTGCCAGCAGTAGGACAGGGGGGGCCTACGAGCAGTACTTC. Encoded protein: CASSRTGGAYEQYF.